The 10 T cell receptor beta chains listed next were all sequenced from one sample in a study of cytomegalovirus exposure and HLA in healthy donors. Primers for the PCR totalled 60 Vbeta and 13 Jbeta. Sequenced by immunoSEQ multiplex PCR; TCRdb stores in-frame clones only, minus some. Of roughly 100,000 clones in the sample, about four fifths were seen once. Material for sequencing was PBMCs. The receptors stem from a woman aged 40-49 years in good health and CMV-seronegative.

The chain has TRBV11-3 and TRBJ2-3, with D uncertain. This CDR3 comprises 15 residues. Germline loops: CDR1 SGHNT, CDR2 YENEEA. Trimming shortened V by 0 bases and J by 0 bases, and 7 bases separated the two germline ends. The CDR3 is CASSLDSQSTDTQYF. In DNA, the CDR3 is TGTGCCAGCAGCTTAGATTCCCAAAGCACAGATACGCAGTATTTT.

This rearrangement joins TRBV27 to TRBJ2-2, with TRBD1 matching over 7 bases. Germline V gene data show CDR1 as MNHEY and CDR2 as SMNVEV (reference sequence). V shed 5 bases, J shed 2 bases, and the junction held 14 bases outside the gene matches. This CDR3 comprises 18 residues. The CDR3 DNA reads TGTGCCAGCAGTCCCCTCTCCGGGACAGCGCATAACACCGGGGAGCTGTTTTTT. Translating gives CASSPLSGTAHNTGELFF.

This chain uses TRBV7-8 with TRBJ2-7; TRBD1 might be the D (5 bases). The V and J ends lost 1 base and 4 bases respectively, with 14 bases between them. Germline V gives CDR1 SGHVS, CDR2 FQNEAQ. The CDR3 totals 15 residues. Written as DNA, the CDR3 is TGTGCCAGCAGCTTAGAGCCAGGGATCGGATACGAGCAGTACTTC. Its protein is CASSLEPGIGYEQYF.

The chain employs TRBV5-4 and TRBJ2-3; 13 nucleotides agree with TRBD2. This CDR3 has 16 residues. V lost 4 bases, J lost 5 bases, and 7 bases stayed unmatched. Germline-derived CDR1 and CDR2 are SGHNT and YYREEE (reference sequence). The CDR3 spells CASSTGLAGDGDTQYF. Written as DNA, the CDR3 is TGTGCCAGCAGCACTGGACTAGCGGGGGACGGAGATACGCAGTATTTT.

As concerns this clone: One junction end does not reproduce the germline sequence, and a read error may be involved. The V gene is TRBV7-9, the J gene TRBJ2-7, with a tentative D call TRBD1 (6 bases). The V gene's germline CDR1 is SEHNR and CDR2 FQNEAQ (reference sequence). The CDR3 totals 14 residues. The CDR3 coding sequence is TGTTCCAGCAGCTTACAAGGGGGTGACTACGAGCAGTACTTC. As protein: CSSSLQGGDYEQYF.

In the case of this clone: A read error may account for a junction end that differs from germline. The chain recombines TRBV7-9 with TRBJ2-7; the match to TRBD2 covers 7 bases. Germline values: CDR1 SEHNR, CDR2 FQNEAQ (reference sequence). The CDR3 runs to 16 residues. The CDR3 bases are TGTTCCAGCAGCCCCACGCTAGGCGGGAGTAGTTACGAGCAGTACTTC. This encodes CSSSPTLGGSSYEQYF. The variable domain in full, with the rest retrieved from reference TRBV7-9 and TRBJ2-7, is DTGVSQNPRHKITKRGQNVTFRCDPISEHNRLYWYRQTLGQGPEFLTYFQNEAQLEKSRLLSDRFSAERPKGSFSTLEIQRTEQGDSAMYLCSSSPTLGGSSYEQYFGPGTRLTVT.

This clone turned up a few times. The CDR3 DNA follows: TGTGCCAGCGGTATTGGGGGGAATGAAAAACTGTTTTTT. This codes for CASGIGGNEKLFF. The chain carries TRBV28 and TRBJ1-4; D is perhaps TRBD1 (5 bases). V was pared by 8 bases and J by 5 bases, with 12 bases between. Germline V CDR1 and CDR2: MDHEN, SYDVKM. The length of the CDR3 is 13 residues.

The V gene is TRBV11-2, the J gene TRBJ2-7; D is possibly TRBD1 (6 bases). The CDR3 is 15 residues long. Germline V gene lookup returns CDR1 SGHAT and CDR2 FQNNGV. V was trimmed by 1 base and J by 2 bases, leaving 12 bases between them. CDR3 DNA sequence: TGTGCCAGCAGCTTAGGGGCAGGGGCCACCTACGAGCAGTACTTC. Its protein is CASSLGAGATYEQYF.

The J gene is TRBJ1-2, the V gene TRBV30; D is undetermined. This CDR3 comprises 14 residues. The V end lost 1 base, the J end lost 4 bases, and 13 bases lay between the germline ends. Germline CDR1 is GTSNPN and CDR2 is SVGIG (reference sequence). CDR3 amino acids: CAWSEPQVAYGYTF. CDR3 DNA: TGTGCCTGGAGTGAGCCCCAGGTCGCCTATGGCTACACCTTC.

The genes are TRBV11-2 and TRBJ1-1; the D is unclear. Germline CDR1 is SGHAT and CDR2 is FQNNGV. This CDR3 is built from 14 residues. V was trimmed by 4 bases and J by 4 bases, leaving 13 bases between them. The CDR3 region is CASSSLQEGTEAFF. In DNA form, the CDR3 reads TGTGCCAGCAGCTCTCTGCAGGAGGGCACTGAAGCTTTCTTT.